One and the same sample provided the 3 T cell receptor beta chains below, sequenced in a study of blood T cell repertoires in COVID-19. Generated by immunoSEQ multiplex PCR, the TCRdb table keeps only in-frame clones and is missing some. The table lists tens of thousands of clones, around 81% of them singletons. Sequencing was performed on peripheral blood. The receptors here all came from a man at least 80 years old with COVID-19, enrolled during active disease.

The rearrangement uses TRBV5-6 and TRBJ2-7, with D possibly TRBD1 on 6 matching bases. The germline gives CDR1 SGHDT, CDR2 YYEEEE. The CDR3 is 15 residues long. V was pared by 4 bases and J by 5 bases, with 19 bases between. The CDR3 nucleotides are TGTGCCAGCAGCCGTACAGGGACCCACTGGGACGAGCAGTACTTC. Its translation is CASSRTGTHWDEQYF. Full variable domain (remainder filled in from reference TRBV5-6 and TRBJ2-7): DAGVTQSPTHLIKTRGQQVTLRCSPKSGHDTVSWYQQALGQGPQFIFQYYEEEERQRGNFPDRFSGHQFPNYSSELNVNALLLGDSALYLCASSRTGTHWDEQYFGPGTRLTVT.

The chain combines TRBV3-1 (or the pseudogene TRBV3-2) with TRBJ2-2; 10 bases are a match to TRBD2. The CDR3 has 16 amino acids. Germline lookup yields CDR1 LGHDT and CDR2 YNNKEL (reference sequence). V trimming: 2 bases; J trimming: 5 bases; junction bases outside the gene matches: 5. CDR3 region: CASSQPSGRGTGELFF. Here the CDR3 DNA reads TGTGCCAGCAGCCAACCTAGCGGGAGAGGTACCGGGGAGCTGTTTTTT.

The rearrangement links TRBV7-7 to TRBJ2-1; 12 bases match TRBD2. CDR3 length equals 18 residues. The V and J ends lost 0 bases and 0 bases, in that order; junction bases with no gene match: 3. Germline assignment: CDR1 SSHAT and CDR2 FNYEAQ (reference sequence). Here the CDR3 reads CASSLALAGGRSYNEQFF. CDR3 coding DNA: TGTGCCAGCAGCTTAGCACTAGCGGGAGGCCGCTCCTACAATGAGCAGTTCTTC.